These T cell receptor beta chains were read from a single sample in a study of T cell repertoires and Cas9 in healthy adults. TCRdb keeps only in-frame clones here, not all; method: immunoSEQ multiplex PCR. The sample contains roughly 23,000 clones, about 90% of which appear only once. Sequencing input: CD4+ effector T cells (CD127+, CD25-, CD137-, CD154-) from PBMCs; culture status not recorded. The receptors derive from a human donor in good health. CDR3s include the opening cysteine and the closing phenylalanine or tryptophan. D genes are given only for firm matches. Size values are once, few and many counts, or a class for expanded clones, and some rows have none.

>.|TRBJ1-5|TRBV28|.
CASSPRRQPQHF
TGTGCCAGCAGTCCCAGGAGGCAGCCCCAGCATTTT
>.|TRBJ2-7|TRBV6-1|.
CASSEGEIYEQYF
TGTGCCAGCAGTGAAGGGGAGATTTACGAGCAGTACTTC
>.|TRBJ1-1|TRBV29-1|.
CSVQLRSLNTEAFF
TGCAGCGTTCAACTAAGGTCCCTGAACACTGAAGCTTTCTTT
>.|TRBJ2-5|TRBV5-5|.
CASSLRGETQYF
TGTGCCAGCAGCTTGAGGGGGGAGACCCAGTACTTC
>TRBD2|TRBJ2-1|TRBV7-6|.
CASSLGLAGGTNEQFF
TGTGCCAGCAGCTTAGGATTAGCGGGGGGTACAAATGAGCAGTTCTTC
>TRBD1|TRBJ1-4|TRBV10-1|once
CASRQGGSNEKLFF
TGCGCCAGCCGACAGGGAGGAAGTAATGAAAAACTGTTTTTT
>.|TRBJ1-2|TRBV7-2|.
CASSTDPTANYGYTF
TGTGCCAGCAGCACCGACCCGACAGCTAACTATGGCTACACCTTC
>.|TRBJ1-1|TRBV10-3|.
CAISSTAKGTEAFF
TGTGCCATCAGCAGCACGGCTAAGGGCACTGAAGCTTTCTTT
>.|TRBJ2-5|TRBV4-3|.
CASSHRWGETQYF
TGCGCCAGCAGCCACCGCTGGGGAGAGACCCAGTACTTC
>TRBD1|TRBJ1-2|TRBV4-1|.
CASSPDRGKVGYTF
TGCGCCAGCAGCCCGGACAGGGGGAAGGTTGGCTACACCTTC
>TRBD1|TRBJ2-7|TRBV10-3|.
CAISATDRALGKDYEQYF
TGTGCCATCAGTGCAACGGACAGGGCGCTGGGAAAGGACTACGAGCAGTACTTC
>.|TRBJ1-6|TRBV5-1|few
CASSASSYNSPLHF
TGCGCCAGCAGTGCTAGCTCCTATAATTCACCCCTCCACTTT
>.|TRBJ1-4|TRBV27|.
CASSSPRGSTNEKLFF
TGTGCCAGCAGTTCCCCTAGGGGGTCAACTAATGAAAAACTGTTTTTT
>TRBD2|TRBJ2-5|TRBV10-3|once
CAISGGTSVQETQYF
TGTGCCATCAGTGGGGGGACTAGCGTCCAAGAGACCCAGTACTTC
>.|TRBJ2-6|TRBV4-1|.
CASSNNMDKYSSGANVLTF
TGCGCCAGCAGCAATAACATGGACAAATACAGCTCTGGGGCCAACGTCCTGACTTTC
>.|TRBJ1-6|TRBV27|once
CASSLRDNSPLHF
TGTGCCAGCAGTTTAAGGGATAATTCACCCCTCCACTTT
>.|TRBJ2-7|TRBV28|.
CASSLRQPGEQYF
TGTGCCAGCAGTTTAAGGCAGCCAGGCGAGCAGTACTTC
>TRBD1|TRBJ2-3|TRBV5-1|.
CASAPPGTGGADTQYF
TGCGCCAGCGCACCCCCCGGGACAGGGGGCGCAGATACGCAGTATTTT
>.|TRBJ2-5|TRBV5-4|.
CASSSLGGAQETQYF
TGTGCCAGCAGCTCCCTCGGCGGGGCCCAAGAGACCCAGTACTTC
>.|TRBJ2-5|TRBV10-2|.
CASARDSRETQYF
TGCGCCAGCGCAAGGGATAGCCGTGAGACCCAGTACTTC
>.|TRBJ2-7|TRBV20-1|.
CSAASSYEQYF
TGCAGTGCGGCGTCCTCCTACGAGCAGTACTTC
>TRBD1|TRBJ2-7|TRBV5-1|.
CASSLVTGGDYEQYF
TGCGCCAGCAGCTTGGTGACAGGGGGCGACTACGAGCAGTACTTC
>.|TRBJ1-1|TRBV19|.
CASSIAAGGAGTEAFF
TGTGCCAGTAGTATAGCAGCAGGAGGGGCGGGCACTGAAGCTTTCTTT
>TRBD2|TRBJ2-3|TRBV30|.
CAWSGLAGDTQYF
TGTGCCTGGAGTGGACTAGCGGGAGATACGCAGTATTTT
>.|TRBJ1-1|TRBV2|.
CASSLRVLNTEAFF
TGTGCCAGCAGCCTGAGGGTTTTGAACACTGAAGCTTTCTTT
>.|TRBJ1-2|TRBV19|.
CASSLGGTPYGYTF
TGTGCCAGTAGTCTTGGAGGAACCCCCTATGGCTACACCTTC
>TRBD1|TRBJ2-6|TRBV5-1|.
CASSLGTGGSGANVLTF
TGCGCCAGCAGCTTGGGGACAGGGGGCTCTGGGGCCAACGTCCTGACTTTC
>.|TRBJ1-1|TRBV7-2|.
CATGVVGFTEAFF
TGTGCCACCGGGGTGGTGGGGTTCACTGAAGCTTTCTTT
>TRBD2|TRBJ2-1|TRBV10-3|.
CAMSLGRDEQFF
TGTGCCATGTCCCTGGGGAGGGACGAGCAGTTCTTC
>.|TRBJ2-7|TRBV2|.
CASKLGVYEQYF
TGTGCCAGCAAGTTGGGGGTCTACGAGCAGTACTTC
>.|TRBJ2-1|TRBV27|.
CASSPPNNEQFF
TGTGCCAGCAGTCCCCCTAACAATGAGCAGTTCTTC
>.|TRBJ2-5|TRBV9|once
CASSVVAGRMETQYF
TGTGCCAGCAGCGTAGTGGCAGGGAGAATGGAGACCCAGTACTTC
>.|TRBJ2-7|TRBV21-1|.
CASSASDRHLPYEQYF
TGTGCCAGCAGCGCCTCGGATAGACATCTACCCTACGAGCAGTACTTC
>.|TRBJ2-1|TRBV28|.
CASSWGTYNEQFF
TGTGCCAGCAGTTGGGGGACATACAATGAGCAGTTCTTC
>.|TRBJ2-4|TRBV2|.
CASSLSQGGGENIQYF
TGTGCCAGCAGCCTATCCCAGGGAGGAGGTGAAAACATTCAGTACTTC
>.|TRBJ2-3|TRBV4-2|.
CASSQAPTGVDTQYF
TGTGCCAGCAGCCAAGCCCCAACTGGAGTAGATACGCAGTATTTT
>.|TRBJ2-7|TRBV4-1|.
CASSQGVGTADYEQYF
TGCGCCAGCAGCCAAGGTGTTGGGACGGCGGACTACGAGCAGTACTTC
>.|TRBJ2-7|TRBV7-2|.
CASSLAMGYEQYF
TGTGCCAGCAGCTTAGCAATGGGATACGAGCAGTACTTC
>.|TRBJ1-3|TRBV6-6|once
CASSYSGTPGNTIYF
TGTGCCAGCAGTTACTCGGGGACCCCTGGAAACACCATATATTTT
>TRBD2|TRBJ2-7|TRBV27|.
CASSLLAGGPRRAYEQYF
TGTGCCAGCAGTTTACTAGCGGGAGGGCCGCGTAGGGCCTACGAGCAGTACTTC
>TRBD1|TRBJ2-2|TRBV7-2|.
CASRTRGPAGELFF
TGTGCCAGCAGAACCAGGGGGCCCGCCGGGGAGCTGTTTTTT
>.|TRBJ2-1|TRBV5-4|.
CASSPGPEGGEQFF
TGTGCCAGCAGCCCGGGTCCTGAGGGTGGTGAGCAGTTCTTC
>TRBD2|TRBJ2-3|TRBV27|.
CASSLERGGADTQYF
TGTGCCAGCAGTTTGGAGCGGGGGGGAGCAGATACGCAGTATTTT
>.|TRBJ1-5|TRBV11-2|.
CASSQGGGQPQHF
TGTGCCAGCAGTCAGGGAGGGGGGCAGCCCCAGCATTTT
>TRBD1|TRBJ1-3|TRBV5-5|few
CASSPGGADTIYF
TGTGCCAGCAGCCCAGGGGGCGCAGACACCATATATTTT
>.|TRBJ2-3|TRBV13|.
CASSPGPDTQYF
TGTGCCAGCAGTCCGGGCCCAGATACGCAGTATTTT
>.|TRBJ2-5|TRBV28|.
CASSPDSVVWEQYF
TGTGCCAGCAGCCCTGACAGTGTAGTGTGGGAGCAGTACTTC
>TRBD1|TRBJ1-5|TRBV19|.
CASSGGQVNQPQHF
TGTGCCAGTAGTGGGGGACAGGTCAATCAGCCCCAGCATTTT
>TRBD1|TRBJ1-1|TRBV29-1|.
CSATGGATEAFF
TGCAGTGCAACAGGGGGCGCAACTGAAGCTTTCTTT
>TRBD2|TRBJ2-1|TRBV11-2|.
CASSSSQTSADEQFF
TGTGCCAGCAGCTCCTCCCAGACTAGCGCGGATGAGCAGTTCTTC
>.|TRBJ2-2|TRBV6-1|.
CASGEGTGELFF
TGTGCCAGTGGAGAGGGAACGGGGGAGCTGTTTTTT
>TRBD2|TRBJ2-1|TRBV7-3|.
CASSLSAGNNNEQFF
TGTGCCAGCAGCTTATCAGCGGGAAATAACAATGAGCAGTTCTTC
>TRBD2|TRBJ2-3|TRBV4-2|.
CASSPGAGGTPDTQYF
TGTGCCAGCAGTCCTGGAGCCGGGGGGACTCCAGATACGCAGTATTTT
>.|TRBJ1-2|TRBV4-2|.
CASSLDSGEGYTF
TGTGCCAGCAGCCTCGACAGTGGAGAGGGCTACACCTTC
>TRBD1|TRBJ2-7|TRBV5-6|once
CASSKGGTGNEQYF
TGTGCCAGCAGCAAAGGCGGGACAGGGAACGAGCAGTACTTC
>.|TRBJ2-5|TRBV10-3|once
CAISESWVETQYF
TGTGCCATCAGTGAGAGTTGGGTGGAGACCCAGTACTTC
>.|TRBJ1-3|TRBV7-8|.
CASSTMRWGTSAGNTIYF
TGTGCCAGCAGCACCATGCGGTGGGGAACATCAGCTGGAAACACCATATATTTT